This entry describes one TCR beta chain. The V end was cut by 2 bases, the J end by 7 bases, with 14 bases between. The CDR3 totals 15 residues. Germline assignment: CDR1 SGHTA and CDR2 FQGNSA. This entry belongs to a study of OX40 agonist ivuxolimab in advanced cancers. Study-wide context: Dose-escalation patients suffered from hepatocellular carcinoma, melanoma, renal cell or head and neck cancer.

Measured with immunoSEQ multiplex PCR; TCRdb has only the in-frame clones, and not every one. The sample holds about 54,000 clones, about nine tenths seen once. The chain links TRBV7-2 to TRBJ1-4; D gene unclear. Source: CD4+ or CD8+ T cells sorted from blood, taken in a trial of the OX40 agonist ivuxolimab. The TCR sequence derives from an adult with an advanced solid tumor such as melanoma, head and neck, liver or kidney cancer. The CDR3 coding sequence is TGTGCCAGCAGCTTATTTACGAGCGGGGTTGAAAAACTGTTTTTT. This codes for CASSLFTSGVEKLFF.